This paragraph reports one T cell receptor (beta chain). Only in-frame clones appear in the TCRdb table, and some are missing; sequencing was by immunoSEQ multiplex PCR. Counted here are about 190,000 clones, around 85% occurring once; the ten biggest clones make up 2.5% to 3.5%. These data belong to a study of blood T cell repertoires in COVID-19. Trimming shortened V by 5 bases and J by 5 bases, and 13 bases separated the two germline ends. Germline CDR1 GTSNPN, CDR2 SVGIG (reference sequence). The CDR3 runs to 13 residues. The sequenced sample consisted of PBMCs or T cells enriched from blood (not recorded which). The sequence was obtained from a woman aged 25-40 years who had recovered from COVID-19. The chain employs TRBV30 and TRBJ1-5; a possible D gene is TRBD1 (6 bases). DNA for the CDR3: TGTGCCTGGGGTGGACAGAACGATCAGCCCCAGCATTTT. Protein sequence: CAWGGQNDQPQHF.